The 14 T cell receptor beta chains below were found in one sample sequenced in a study of cytomegalovirus exposure and HLA in healthy donors. Data came from immunoSEQ multiplex PCR; TCRdb stores just in-frame clones and leaves some out. Among hundreds of thousands of clones, more than 75% were seen once, and the ten largest hold approximately 0.9%. The specimen sequenced was PBMCs. These receptors were obtained from a woman aged 18-30 years in good health and CMV-seronegative.

J is TRBJ2-5 and V is TRBV27; D is possibly TRBD1 (6 bases). The length of the CDR3 is 16 residues. V was shortened by 8 bases and J by 5 bases, with 24 bases between the two germline ends. Germline values: CDR1 MNHEY, CDR2 SMNVEV (reference sequence). The CDR3 region is CASPVALRGIIETQYF. The DNA for the CDR3 is TGTGCCAGCCCCGTTGCGCTCAGGGGAATTATTGAGACCCAGTACTTC.

CDR3 region: CARSAAGNQPQHF. CDR3 in DNA: TGTGCCCGCTCGGCCGCGGGAAATCAGCCCCAGCATTTT. The rearrangement links TRBV28 to TRBJ1-5; no clear D gene. Looked up from germline, CDR1 is MDHEN and CDR2 is SYDVKM. Trimming pared 11 bases from V and 4 bases from J, leaving 15 bases between. CDR3 length: 13 residues.

The chain joins TRBV11-2 to TRBJ1-1, with 8 nucleotides matching TRBD1. The CDR3 runs to 17 residues. The V segment lost 4 bases and the J segment 2 bases; nucleotides outside the gene matches: 12. Germline CDR1 and CDR2: SGHAT and FQNNGV. This CDR3 is CASSSGGGGAANTEAFF. For the CDR3, the DNA is TGTGCCAGCAGCTCAGGGGGCGGGGGCGCGGCCAACACTGAAGCTTTCTTT.

The chain employs TRBV7-9 and TRBJ2-7; D might be TRBD2 (6 bases). V was cut by 5 bases and J by 1 base, with 15 bases left in between. This CDR3 has 15 amino acids. Germline values: CDR1 SEHNR, CDR2 FQNEAQ (reference sequence). The CDR3, as DNA: TGTGCCAGCAGCACTAGCTCCGTCTCGTCCTACGAGCAGTACTTC. Its protein is CASSTSSVSSYEQYF.

This sequence joins TRBV15 and TRBJ2-3; the match to TRBD2 covers 10 bases. The CDR3 runs to 19 residues. CDR1 is LNHNV, CDR2 YYDKDF, per germline (reference sequence). After removal of 2 bases from V and 4 bases from J, the junction contained 15 bases not matched to a gene. CDR3 region: CATSRSPGTSDVLADTQYF. CDR3 nucleotide sequence: TGTGCCACCAGCAGAAGCCCCGGGACTAGCGACGTTCTTGCAGATACGCAGTATTTT.

The chain is built from TRBV27 and TRBJ1-5, with 7 bases matching TRBD1. Germline trimming cut 3 bases from V and 3 bases from J; bases unmatched to any gene: 5. Germline lookup yields CDR1 MNHEY and CDR2 SMNVEV (reference sequence). CDR3 length equals 15 residues. CDR3 region: CASSFLDRINQPQHF. The CDR3 DNA reads TGTGCCAGCAGTTTCCTGGACAGGATCAATCAGCCCCAGCATTTT.

V usage is TRBV27 and J usage is TRBJ2-5, with 13 bases identical to TRBD2. The CDR3 runs to 15 residues. Germline CDR1 is MNHEY and CDR2 is SMNVEV (reference sequence). The trim removed 6 bases at V and 5 bases at J, leaving 6 bases unmatched. CDR3 region: CASRTGLAGVETQYF. CDR3 bases: TGTGCCAGCAGAACCGGACTAGCGGGAGTTGAGACCCAGTACTTC.

About this clone: Mismatch with germline at one junction end may stem from a read error. The chain recombines TRBV5-5 with TRBJ2-7, with a possible D match to TRBD2 (7 bases). The CDR3 extends over 13 amino acids. Looked up from germline, CDR1 is SGHKS and CDR2 is YYEKEE (reference sequence). The chain's CDR3 is CASSPPVGGEPAF. CDR3 nucleotides: TGTGCCAGCAGCCCCCCGGTAGGGGGGGAACCCGCATTC.

J is TRBJ1-2 and V is TRBV4-3; D may be TRBD1 (5 bases). This CDR3 region has 14 residues. CDR1 is LGHNA and CDR2 is YSLEER in the germline V gene. The germline V and J ends were trimmed by 2 bases and 4 bases, with 11 bases remaining between them. CDR3 sequence reads: CASSQTRTSYGYTF. CDR3 coding DNA: TGCGCCAGCAGCCAAACTCGGACAAGCTATGGCTACACCTTC.

This chain uses TRBV7-2 with TRBJ1-2; possibly TRBD1 for D (5 bases). The V and J ends lost 3 bases and 2 bases respectively, with 7 bases between them. CDR3 length equals 13 residues. Germline values: CDR1 SGHTA, CDR2 FQGNSA. The CDR3 nucleotides read TGTGCCAGCAGCTTCGGGGGAAACTATGGCTACACCTTC. Its translation is CASSFGGNYGYTF.

The chain couples TRBV29-1 to TRBJ1-2; 8 bases fit TRBD1. With 0 bases clipped from V and 2 bases from J, the junction kept 5 bases outside the gene matches. CDR3 length: 15 amino acids. Germline values: CDR1 SQVTM, CDR2 ANQGSEA. CDR3 nucleotide sequence: TGCAGCGTTGAAGATTTGACAGGGGAAAACTATGGCTACACCTTC. Encoded protein: CSVEDLTGENYGYTF. The whole variable domain, remainder taken from reference TRBV29-1 and TRBJ1-2, is SAVISQKPSRDICQRGTSLTIQCQVDSQVTMMFWYRQQPGQSLTLIATANQGSEATYESGFVIDKFPISRPNLTFSTLTVSNMSPEDSSIYLCSVEDLTGENYGYTFGSGTRLTVV.

The chain has TRBV27 and TRBJ1-2, with TRBD1 matching over 9 bases. Trimming at V came to 4 bases and at J to 4 bases, leaving 4 bases not matched to a gene. This CDR3 is 14 amino acids long. Looked up from germline, CDR1 is MNHEY and CDR2 is SMNVEV (reference sequence). CDR3 in amino acids: CASSSGQGPYGYTF. CDR3 bases: TGTGCCAGCAGTTCCGGACAGGGGCCCTATGGCTACACCTTC.

The V and J genes are TRBV5-1 and TRBJ2-7; tentatively, D is TRBD2 (6 bases). Per the germline V gene, CDR1 is SGHRS and CDR2 is YFSETQ. Deletions cut 4 bases from V and 3 bases from J, with 14 bases between. This CDR3 has 14 amino acids. The DNA for the CDR3 is TGCGCCAGCAGCCTACCCGGGACTTACTACGAGCAGTACTTC. Encoded protein: CASSLPGTYYEQYF.

The J gene is TRBJ2-7, the V gene TRBV27; TRBD1 agrees at 10 bases. V shed 4 bases, J shed 2 bases, and the junction held 5 bases outside the gene matches. The CDR3 is made up of 15 amino acids. CDR1 is MNHEY, CDR2 SMNVEV, per germline (reference sequence). CDR3 nucleotide sequence: TGTGCCAGCAGTTCGCGGGACAGGGGAACCTACGAGCAGTACTTC. Protein product: CASSSRDRGTYEQYF.